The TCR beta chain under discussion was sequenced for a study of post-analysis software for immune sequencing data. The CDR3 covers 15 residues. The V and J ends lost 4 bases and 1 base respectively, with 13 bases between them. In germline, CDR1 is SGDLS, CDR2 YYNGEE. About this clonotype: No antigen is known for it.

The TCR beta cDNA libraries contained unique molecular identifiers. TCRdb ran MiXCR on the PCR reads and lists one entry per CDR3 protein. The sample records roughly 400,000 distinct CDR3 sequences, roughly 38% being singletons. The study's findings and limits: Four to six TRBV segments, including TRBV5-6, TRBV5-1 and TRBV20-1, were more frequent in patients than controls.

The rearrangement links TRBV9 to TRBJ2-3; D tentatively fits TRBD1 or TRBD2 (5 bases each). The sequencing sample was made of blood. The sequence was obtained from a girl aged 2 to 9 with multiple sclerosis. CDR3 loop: CASSPLGAGTDTQYF. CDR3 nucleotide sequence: TGTGCCAGCAGCCCCCTCGGGGCTGGCACAGATACGCAGTATTTT.